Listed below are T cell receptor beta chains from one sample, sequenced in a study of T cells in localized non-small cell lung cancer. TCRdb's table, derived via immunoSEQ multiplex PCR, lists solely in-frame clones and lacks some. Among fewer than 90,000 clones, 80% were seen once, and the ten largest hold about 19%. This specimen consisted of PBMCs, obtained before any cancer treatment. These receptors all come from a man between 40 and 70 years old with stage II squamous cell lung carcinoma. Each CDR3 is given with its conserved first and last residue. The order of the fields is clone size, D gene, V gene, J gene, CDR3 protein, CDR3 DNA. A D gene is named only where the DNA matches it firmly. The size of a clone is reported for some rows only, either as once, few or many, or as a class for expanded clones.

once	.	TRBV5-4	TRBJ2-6	CASSSGAGSGANVLTF	TGTGCCAGCAGCTCAGGGGCCGGCTCTGGGGCCAACGTCCTGACTTTC
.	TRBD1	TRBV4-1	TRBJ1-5	CASSQEGDRVNGGNQPQHF	TGCGCCAGCAGCCAAGAAGGGGACAGGGTAAACGGAGGCAATCAGCCCCAGCATTTT
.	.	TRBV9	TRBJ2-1	CASSVGRGEQFF	TGTGCCAGCAGCGTAGGGCGGGGAGAGCAGTTCTTC
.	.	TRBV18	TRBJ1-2	CASSPPNRAGGYTF	TGTGCCAGCTCACCACCGAACAGGGCGGGGGGCTACACCTTC
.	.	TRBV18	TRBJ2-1	CASSPVVARDNNEQFF	TGTGCCAGCTCACCAGTGGTAGCTCGGGACAACAATGAGCAGTTCTTC
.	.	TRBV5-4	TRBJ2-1	CASSLAGASSYNEQFF	TGTGCCAGCAGCTTGGCCGGGGCAAGCTCCTACAATGAGCAGTTCTTC
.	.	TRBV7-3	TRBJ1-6	CASSLMGGSGAPLHF	TGTGCCAGCAGCTTAATGGGAGGGTCTGGGGCACCCCTCCACTTT
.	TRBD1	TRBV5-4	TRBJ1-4	CASSARTGRGDEKLFF	TGTGCCAGCAGCGCTAGGACAGGGCGCGGGGATGAAAAACTGTTTTTT
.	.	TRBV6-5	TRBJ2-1	CASSTQVGSINEQFF	TGTGCCAGCAGTACCCAGGTCGGGTCGATCAATGAGCAGTTCTTC
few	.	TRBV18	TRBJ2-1	CASSPLLGSPVGEQFF	TGTGCCAGCTCACCACTGCTAGGGAGCCCCGTGGGTGAGCAGTTCTTC
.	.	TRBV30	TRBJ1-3	CAWTAAGHSGNTIYF	TGTGCCTGGACAGCGGCCGGACACTCTGGAAACACCATATATTTT
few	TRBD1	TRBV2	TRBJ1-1	CASSVQGAMNTEAFF	TGTGCCAGCAGTGTTCAGGGGGCGATGAACACTGAAGCTTTCTTT
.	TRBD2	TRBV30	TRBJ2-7	CAWGIQGFLAGTHFYEQYF	TGTGCCTGGGGAATACAGGGATTTCTAGCGGGGACCCATTTCTACGAGCAGTACTTC
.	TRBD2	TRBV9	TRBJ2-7	CASSLSGTGGYEQYF	TGTGCCAGCAGCCTCTCCGGGACGGGGGGCTACGAGCAGTACTTC
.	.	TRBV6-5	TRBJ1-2	CASSYIDSLRYGYTF	TGTGCCAGCAGTTACATCGACAGCTTGCGCTATGGCTACACCTTC
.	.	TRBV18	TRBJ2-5	CASSPPGQGAQYF	TGTGCCAGCTCACCACCGGGCCAAGGGGCCCAGTACTTC
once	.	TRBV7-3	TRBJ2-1	CASRERNEQFF	TGTGCCAGCCGAGAGAGGAATGAGCAGTTCTTC
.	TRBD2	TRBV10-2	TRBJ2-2	CASSEVSGRARRANTGELFF	TGCGCCAGCAGTGAGGTGAGCGGGAGGGCCCGTAGAGCGAACACCGGGGAGCTGTTTTTT
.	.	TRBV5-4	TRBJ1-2	CASSLGSTTSNYGYTF	TGTGCCAGCAGCTTGGGTTCGACAACCAGCAACTATGGCTACACCTTC
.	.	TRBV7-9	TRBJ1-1	CASRGRGRFAEAFF	TGTGCCAGCAGGGGTCGGGGACGGTTCGCTGAAGCTTTCTTT
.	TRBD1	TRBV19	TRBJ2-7	CASSRGQDSYEQYF	TGTGCCAGTAGTAGGGGACAGGATTCCTACGAGCAGTACTTC
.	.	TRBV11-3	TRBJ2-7	CASSLRGTSYEQYF	TGTGCCAGCAGCTTACGGGGGACATCCTACGAGCAGTACTTC
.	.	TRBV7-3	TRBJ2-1	CASSPARDSPSNEQFF	TGTGCCAGCAGCCCCGCGCGAGACAGCCCTAGCAATGAGCAGTTCTTC
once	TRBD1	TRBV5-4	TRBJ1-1	CASSADRRNTEAFF	TGTGCCAGCAGCGCGGACAGGAGGAACACTGAAGCTTTCTTT
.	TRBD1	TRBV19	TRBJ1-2	CASSIDRAYGYTF	TGTGCCAGTAGTATCGACAGGGCTTACGGCTACACCTTC
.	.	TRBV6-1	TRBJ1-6	CASSDGTGYNSPLHF	TGTGCCAGCAGTGACGGTACGGGGTATAATTCACCCCTCCACTTT
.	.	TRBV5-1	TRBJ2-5	CASIGGTGGYQETQYF	TGCGCCAGCATAGGTGGAACCGGAGGCTACCAAGAGACCCAGTACTTC
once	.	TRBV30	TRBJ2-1	CAWSATTLEQFF	TGTGCCTGGAGTGCGACTACCCTCGAGCAGTTCTTC
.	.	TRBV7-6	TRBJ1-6	CASSPSMNSPLHF	TGTGCCAGCAGCCCATCAATGAATTCACCCCTCCACTTT
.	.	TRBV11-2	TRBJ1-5	CASSLATDSNQPQHF	TGTGCCAGCAGCTTAGCGACAGATAGCAATCAGCCCCAGCATTTT
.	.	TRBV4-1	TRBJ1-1	CASSRHEGSMNTEAFF	TGCGCCAGCAGCCGCCACGAGGGGTCCATGAACACTGAAGCTTTCTTT
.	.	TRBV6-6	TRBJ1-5	CASSQTEYSNQPQHF	TGTGCCAGCAGTCAGACAGAGTATAGCAATCAGCCCCAGCATTTT
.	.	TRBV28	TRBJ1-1	CASSPGVSLRKAFF	TGTGCCAGCAGCCCCGGGGTCTCCCTTAGGAAAGCTTTCTTT
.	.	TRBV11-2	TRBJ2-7	CASSLDMRDEQYF	TGTGCCAGCAGCTTAGATATGCGGGACGAGCAGTACTTC
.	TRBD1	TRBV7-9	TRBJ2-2	CASSWTGFHTGELFF	TGTGCCAGCAGTTGGACAGGGTTTCACACCGGGGAGCTGTTTTTT
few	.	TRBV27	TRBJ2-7	CASSLIPGPRGAEQYF	TGTGCCAGCAGTTTAATTCCCGGACCGAGGGGCGCCGAGCAGTACTTC
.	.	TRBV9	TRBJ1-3	CASSARGQYGNTIYF	TGTGCCAGCAGCGCCCGCGGACAGTATGGAAACACCATATATTTT
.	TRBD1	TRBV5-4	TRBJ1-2	CASSYTGTGYGYTF	TGTGCCAGCAGCTATACCGGGACAGGATATGGCTACACCTTC
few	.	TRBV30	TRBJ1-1	CAWSVLDRFNTEAFF	TGTGCCTGGAGTGTACTTGACAGATTCAACACTGAAGCTTTCTTT
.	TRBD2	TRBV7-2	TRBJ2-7	CASSISGSEQYF	TGTGCCAGCAGCATTAGCGGGAGCGAGCAGTACTTC
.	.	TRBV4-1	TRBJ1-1	CASSQGPGMNTEAFF	TGCGCCAGCAGCCAAGGGCCGGGAATGAACACTGAAGCTTTCTTT
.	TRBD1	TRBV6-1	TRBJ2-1	CASMGTGLKNEQFF	TGTGCCAGCATGGGGACAGGGTTGAAAAATGAGCAGTTCTTC
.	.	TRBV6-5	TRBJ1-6	CASTLTTGANSPLHF	TGTGCCAGCACCCTAACCACAGGAGCTAATTCACCCCTCCACTTT
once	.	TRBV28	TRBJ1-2	CASTLTGGSYGYTF	TGTGCCAGCACCCTAACCGGCGGGAGCTATGGCTACACCTTC
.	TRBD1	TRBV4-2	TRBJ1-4	CASSSPGTGDNEKLFF	TGTGCCAGCAGCTCCCCCGGGACAGGGGATAATGAAAAACTGTTTTTT
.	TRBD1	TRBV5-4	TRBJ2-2	CASSLGTGDTGELFF	TGTGCCAGCAGCTTGGGGACAGGGGACACCGGGGAGCTGTTTTTT
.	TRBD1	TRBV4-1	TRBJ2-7	CASSPVGQGSYEQYF	TGCGCCAGCAGTCCTGTGGGACAGGGGTCCTACGAGCAGTACTTC
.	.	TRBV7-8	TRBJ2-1	CASSTRTPNEQFF	TGTGCCAGCAGCACTAGGACCCCCAATGAGCAGTTCTTC
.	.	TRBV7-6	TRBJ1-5	CASSLRGGQNSNQPQHF	TGTGCCAGCAGCTTAAGAGGGGGACAAAATAGCAATCAGCCCCAGCATTTT
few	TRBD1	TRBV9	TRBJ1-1	CASSDHRGVGTEAFF	TGTGCCAGCAGCGACCACAGGGGCGTGGGCACTGAAGCTTTCTTT
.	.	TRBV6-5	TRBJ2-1	CASSYSSWGSYNEQFF	TGTGCCAGCAGTTACTCAAGCTGGGGCTCCTACAATGAGCAGTTCTTC
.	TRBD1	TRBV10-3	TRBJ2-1	CAIKGQGAYNEQFF	TGTGCCATCAAGGGACAGGGGGCTTACAATGAGCAGTTCTTC
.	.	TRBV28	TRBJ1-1	CASRIQGNTEAFF	TGTGCCAGCAGGATACAGGGGAACACTGAAGCTTTCTTT
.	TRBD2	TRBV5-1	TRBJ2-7	CASSVTSGGSSYEQYF	TGCGCCAGCAGCGTGACTAGCGGAGGGAGCTCCTACGAGCAGTACTTC
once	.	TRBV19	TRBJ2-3	CASSPRLFSSTDTQYF	TGTGCCAGTAGTCCAAGACTGTTTTCTAGCACAGATACGCAGTATTTT